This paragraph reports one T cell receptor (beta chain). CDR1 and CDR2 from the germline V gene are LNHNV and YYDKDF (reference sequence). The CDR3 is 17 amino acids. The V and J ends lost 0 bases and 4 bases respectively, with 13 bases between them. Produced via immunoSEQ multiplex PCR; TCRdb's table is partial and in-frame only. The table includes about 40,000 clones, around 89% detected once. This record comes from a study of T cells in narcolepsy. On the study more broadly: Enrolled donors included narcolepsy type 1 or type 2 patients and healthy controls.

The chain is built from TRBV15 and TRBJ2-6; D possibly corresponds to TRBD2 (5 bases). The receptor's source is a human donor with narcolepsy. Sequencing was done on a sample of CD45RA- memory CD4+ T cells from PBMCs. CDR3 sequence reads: CATSRDAKRVGANVLTF. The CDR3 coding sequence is TGTGCCACCAGCAGAGATGCGAAGAGGGTGGGGGCCAACGTCCTGACTTTC.